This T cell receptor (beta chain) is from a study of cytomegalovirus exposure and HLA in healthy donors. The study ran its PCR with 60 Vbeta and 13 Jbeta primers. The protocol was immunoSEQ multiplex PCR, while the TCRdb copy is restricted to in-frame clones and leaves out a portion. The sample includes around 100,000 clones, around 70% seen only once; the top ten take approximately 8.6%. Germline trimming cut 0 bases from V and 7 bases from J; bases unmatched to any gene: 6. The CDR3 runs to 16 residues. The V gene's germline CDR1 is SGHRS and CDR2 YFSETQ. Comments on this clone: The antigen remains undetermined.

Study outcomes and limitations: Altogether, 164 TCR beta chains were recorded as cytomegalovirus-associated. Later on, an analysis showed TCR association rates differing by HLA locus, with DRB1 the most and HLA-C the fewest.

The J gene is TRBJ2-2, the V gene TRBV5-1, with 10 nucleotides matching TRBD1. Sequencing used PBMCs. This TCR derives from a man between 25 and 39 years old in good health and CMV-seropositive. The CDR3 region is CASSLEATGGGGELFF. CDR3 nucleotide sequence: TGCGCCAGCAGCTTGGAGGCGACAGGGGGCGGCGGGGAGCTGTTTTTT.